The subject of this entry is one TCR beta chain. Antigen: not known. With sequencing, the targeted depth ranged from 1 in 200,000 to 1 in 1 million T cells. The method was immunoSEQ multiplex PCR; TCRdb's version includes in-frame clones alone and lacks a portion of them. Here the sample spans some 25,000 clones, approximately 80% being singletons. The data stem from a study of cytotoxic CD8 clonotypes in ibrutinib-treated CLL. V was shortened by 5 bases and J by 0 bases, with 14 bases between the two germline ends. Germline V gene data show CDR1 as KGHSH and CDR2 as LQKENI. This CDR3 has 16 residues. The source of roughly 2 micrograms of genomic DNA for TCR beta libraries was cryopreserved PBMCs. Overall study findings and caveats: While tracking circulating CD8+ T-cell counts, baseline clonality exceeded that of age-matched healthy donors. Public clonotypes were uncommon and contracted or stayed stable on treatment.

The V gene is TRBV18, the J gene TRBJ1-3; D remains unclear. The sample consisted of PBMCs, taken before ibrutinib treatment. The receptor comes from a human donor with chronic lymphocytic leukemia. CDR3 residues: CASSTQRGGSGNTIYF. The CDR3 coding sequence is TGTGCCAGCTCAACACAGCGGGGTGGCTCTGGAAACACCATATATTTT.